This TCR beta chain was found in a study of cytomegalovirus exposure and HLA in healthy donors. At the level of the study: Earlier, some 180 million T cells were analyzed, and about 120 million unique TCR beta sequences were found among them.

The CDR3 is 14 amino acids. CDR1 is SEHNR, CDR2 FQNEAQ, per germline (reference sequence). V shed 7 bases, J shed 1 base, and the junction held 5 bases outside the gene matches. Findings and caveats of the study: In a later analysis, an Asian-associated ancestry cluster reportedly showed fewer N-insertions than the approximately 640-donor mean.

The PCR contained 60 Vbeta and 13 Jbeta primers. Repertoires were generated with immunoSEQ multiplex PCR, while TCRdb's copy carries only in-frame clones and drops some. The sample has 120,000 or so clones, about 90% seen once; the top ten hold less than 2%. About this clone: Its antigen is still unknown.

The TCR was taken from a man aged 40-55 years in good health and CMV-seronegative. The sequencing input was PBMCs. The chain carries TRBV7-9 and TRBJ1-1; 8 bases are shared with TRBD1. The CDR3 loop reads CASTPTGGNTEAFF. The CDR3 DNA reads TGTGCCAGCACCCCCACAGGGGGGAACACTGAAGCTTTCTTT.